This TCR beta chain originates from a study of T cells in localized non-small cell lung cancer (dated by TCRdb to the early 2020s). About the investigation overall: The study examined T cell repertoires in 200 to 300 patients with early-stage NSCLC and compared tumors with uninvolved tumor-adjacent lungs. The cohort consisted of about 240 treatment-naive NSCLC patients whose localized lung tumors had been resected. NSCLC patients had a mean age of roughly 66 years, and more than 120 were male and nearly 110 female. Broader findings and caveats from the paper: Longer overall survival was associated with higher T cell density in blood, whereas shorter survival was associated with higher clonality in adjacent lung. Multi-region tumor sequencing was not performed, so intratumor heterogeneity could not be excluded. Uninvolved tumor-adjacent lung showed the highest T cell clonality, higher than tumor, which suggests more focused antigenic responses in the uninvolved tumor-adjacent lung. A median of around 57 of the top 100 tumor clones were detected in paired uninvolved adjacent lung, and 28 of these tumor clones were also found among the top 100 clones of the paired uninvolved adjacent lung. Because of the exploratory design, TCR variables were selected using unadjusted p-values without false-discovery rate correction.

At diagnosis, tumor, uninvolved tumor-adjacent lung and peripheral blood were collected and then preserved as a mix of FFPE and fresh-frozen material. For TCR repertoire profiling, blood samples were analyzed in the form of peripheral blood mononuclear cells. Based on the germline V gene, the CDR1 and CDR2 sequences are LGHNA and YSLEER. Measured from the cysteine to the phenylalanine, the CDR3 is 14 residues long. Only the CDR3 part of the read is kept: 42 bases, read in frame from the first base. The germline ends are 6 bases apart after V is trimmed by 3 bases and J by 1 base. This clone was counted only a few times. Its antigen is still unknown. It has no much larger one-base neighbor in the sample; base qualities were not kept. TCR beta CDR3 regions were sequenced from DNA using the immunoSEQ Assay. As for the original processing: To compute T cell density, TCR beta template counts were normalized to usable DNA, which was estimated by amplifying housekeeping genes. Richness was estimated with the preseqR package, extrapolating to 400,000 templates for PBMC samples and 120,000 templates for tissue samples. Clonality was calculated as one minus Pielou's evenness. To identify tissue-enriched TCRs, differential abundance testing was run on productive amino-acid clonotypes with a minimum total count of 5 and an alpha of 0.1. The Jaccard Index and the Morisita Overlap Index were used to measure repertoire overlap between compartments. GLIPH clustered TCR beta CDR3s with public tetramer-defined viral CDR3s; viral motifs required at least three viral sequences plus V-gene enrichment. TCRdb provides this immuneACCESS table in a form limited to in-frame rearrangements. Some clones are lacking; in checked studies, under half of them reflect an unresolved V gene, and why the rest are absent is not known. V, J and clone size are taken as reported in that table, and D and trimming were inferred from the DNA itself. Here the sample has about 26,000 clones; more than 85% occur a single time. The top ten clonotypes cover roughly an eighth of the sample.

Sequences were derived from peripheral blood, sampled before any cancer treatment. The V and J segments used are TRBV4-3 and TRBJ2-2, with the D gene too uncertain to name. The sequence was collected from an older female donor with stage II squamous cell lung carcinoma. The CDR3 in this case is CASSHGENTGELFF. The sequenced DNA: TGCGCCAGCAGCCATGGAGAGAACACCGGGGAGCTGTTTTTT.